The rows below give T cell receptor beta chains drawn from one sample of a study of blood T cell repertoires in COVID-19. Profiled with immunoSEQ multiplex PCR; TCRdb holds only in-frame clones, not every one. This sample has 350,000 to 400,000 clones; around 87% occur once, and the top ten carry approximately 1.8%. The sequencing input was PBMCs or T cells enriched from blood (not recorded which). These receptors all come from a man aged 35 to 55 in a cohort exposed to, infected with or recovered from COVID-19 (not recorded which). The CDR3 runs from the conserved cysteine through the conserved F or W. The D gene is left open where the match is weak. Clone size is stated in some rows and not others, as once, few, many or a class when expanded.

cdr3_nt: TGCGCCAGCAGCTTGGCACAGGGCTCCTACAATGAGCAGTTCTTC
cdr3_aa: CASSLAQGSYNEQFF
v_call: TRBV5-1
d_call: NA
j_call: TRBJ2-1
clone_size: NA
cdr3_length: 15

cdr3_nt: TGTGCCAGCAGTGAAGCTCGGACCCAGTACTTC
cdr3_aa: CASSEARTQYF
v_call: TRBV28
d_call: NA
j_call: TRBJ2-5
clone_size: NA
cdr3_length: 11

cdr3_nt: TGTGCCAGCAGTGACCAGGGCGGAGCCGGGGAGCTGTTTTTT
cdr3_aa: CASSDQGGAGELFF
v_call: TRBV2
d_call: NA
j_call: TRBJ2-2
clone_size: once
cdr3_length: 14

cdr3_nt: TGCGCCAGCAGCCAAGGAGCCATATATGAAGCTTTCTTT
cdr3_aa: CASSQGAIYEAFF
v_call: TRBV4-1
d_call: NA
j_call: TRBJ1-1
clone_size: NA
cdr3_length: 13

cdr3_nt: TGTGCCAGCAGTGGACAGGGGGAGAATTCACCCCTCCACTTT
cdr3_aa: CASSGQGENSPLHF
v_call: TRBV28
d_call: TRBD1
j_call: TRBJ1-6
clone_size: NA
cdr3_length: 14

cdr3_nt: TGTGCCAGCGGAATAGGGGTATCTGAAGCTTTCTTT
cdr3_aa: CASGIGVSEAFF
v_call: TRBV19
d_call: NA
j_call: TRBJ1-1
clone_size: NA
cdr3_length: 12

cdr3_nt: TGCGCCAGCAGCCATCCTTTACGGGAGTCGCAGTCACCCCTCCACTTT
cdr3_aa: CASSHPLRESQSPLHF
v_call: TRBV4-1
d_call: NA
j_call: TRBJ1-6
clone_size: NA
cdr3_length: 16

cdr3_nt: TGTGCCATCAGACCAGACAGGCGGCAGCCCCAGCATTTT
cdr3_aa: CAIRPDRRQPQHF
v_call: TRBV10-3
d_call: NA
j_call: TRBJ1-5
clone_size: NA
cdr3_length: 13

cdr3_nt: TGTGCCAGCAGTTACAGTATCACAGGGAATCAGCCCCAGCATTTT
cdr3_aa: CASSYSITGNQPQHF
v_call: TRBV6-5
d_call: NA
j_call: TRBJ1-5
clone_size: once
cdr3_length: 15

cdr3_nt: TGTGCCAGTAGTACCAGCGGAGCGAGCTCTTGGGAGCAGTACTTC
cdr3_aa: CASSTSGASSWEQYF
v_call: TRBV19
d_call: NA
j_call: TRBJ2-7
clone_size: NA
cdr3_length: 15

cdr3_nt: TGTGCCAGCTCACCAGCCCCAATGGGGGCCACTGAAGCTTTCTTT
cdr3_aa: CASSPAPMGATEAFF
v_call: TRBV18
d_call: NA
j_call: TRBJ1-1
clone_size: NA
cdr3_length: 15

cdr3_nt: TGTGCCATCAGTGAGTCGCGATACGAGCAGTACTTC
cdr3_aa: CAISESRYEQYF
v_call: TRBV10-3
d_call: NA
j_call: TRBJ2-7
clone_size: once
cdr3_length: 12

cdr3_nt: TGTGCCAGCAGCCAACGGGGGAGCTCCTACAATGAGCAGTTCTTC
cdr3_aa: CASSQRGSSYNEQFF
v_call: TRBV7-8
d_call: NA
j_call: TRBJ2-1
clone_size: NA
cdr3_length: 15

cdr3_nt: TGCGCCAGCAGCTTGTGGGGCCAGGAGAATGAGCAGTTCTTC
cdr3_aa: CASSLWGQENEQFF
v_call: TRBV5-1
d_call: NA
j_call: TRBJ2-1
clone_size: NA
cdr3_length: 14

cdr3_nt: TGTGCCAGCAGTTTACGGACATACAATCAGCCCCAGCATTTT
cdr3_aa: CASSLRTYNQPQHF
v_call: TRBV28
d_call: NA
j_call: TRBJ1-5
clone_size: NA
cdr3_length: 14

cdr3_nt: TGCGCCAGCAGTGAGTCGGTAGACGGGGGAAACACCATATATTTT
cdr3_aa: CASSESVDGGNTIYF
v_call: TRBV10-2
d_call: NA
j_call: TRBJ1-3
clone_size: NA
cdr3_length: 15

cdr3_nt: TGTGCCAGCAGCTCTAGACAGGGTGCGACAGATACGCAGTATTTT
cdr3_aa: CASSSRQGATDTQYF
v_call: TRBV14
d_call: TRBD1
j_call: TRBJ2-3
clone_size: NA
cdr3_length: 15

cdr3_nt: TGTGCCTGGACGACAGGGGGGCAGACCCAGTACTTC
cdr3_aa: CAWTTGGQTQYF
v_call: TRBV30
d_call: TRBD1
j_call: TRBJ2-5
clone_size: NA
cdr3_length: 12

cdr3_nt: TGTGCCAGCAGCGTAGCCACCGGGGAGGCAGATACGCAGTATTTT
cdr3_aa: CASSVATGEADTQYF
v_call: TRBV9
d_call: NA
j_call: TRBJ2-3
clone_size: NA
cdr3_length: 15

cdr3_nt: TGTGCCAGCAGCAAAATACAAAACTGGGGCCTAGCCAAAAACATTCAGTACTTC
cdr3_aa: CASSKIQNWGLAKNIQYF
v_call: TRBV21-1
d_call: NA
j_call: TRBJ2-4
clone_size: once
cdr3_length: 18

cdr3_nt: TGTGCCAGCGGCTGGAGGGCTGACTCCTACGAGCAGTACTTC
cdr3_aa: CASGWRADSYEQYF
v_call: TRBV6-5
d_call: NA
j_call: TRBJ2-7
clone_size: NA
cdr3_length: 14

cdr3_nt: TGTGCCAGCATTATAGGACAGTCGGGCCAGCCCCAGCATTTT
cdr3_aa: CASIIGQSGQPQHF
v_call: TRBV28
d_call: NA
j_call: TRBJ1-5
clone_size: NA
cdr3_length: 14

cdr3_nt: TGTGCCTGGAGTAGGGAGGGTGAACAGCCCCAGCATTTT
cdr3_aa: CAWSREGEQPQHF
v_call: TRBV30
d_call: NA
j_call: TRBJ1-5
clone_size: once
cdr3_length: 13

cdr3_nt: TGTGCCAGCAGTCTGACCGGGACAGGTTCCTACGAGCAGTACTTC
cdr3_aa: CASSLTGTGSYEQYF
v_call: TRBV28
d_call: TRBD1
j_call: TRBJ2-7
clone_size: NA
cdr3_length: 15

cdr3_nt: TGTGCCAGTATTCGGGGATACTCTGGAAACACCATATATTTT
cdr3_aa: CASIRGYSGNTIYF
v_call: TRBV19
d_call: NA
j_call: TRBJ1-3
clone_size: NA
cdr3_length: 14

cdr3_nt: TGCAGTGCTAGTCCTAGCGGGAGGGGGATTTACAAAAACATTCAGTACTTC
cdr3_aa: CSASPSGRGIYKNIQYF
v_call: TRBV20-1
d_call: TRBD2
j_call: TRBJ2-4
clone_size: NA
cdr3_length: 17

cdr3_nt: TGTGCCAGCAGTTCGGACAGGGTCCGGGCTTTCTTT
cdr3_aa: CASSSDRVRAFF
v_call: TRBV6-6
d_call: TRBD1
j_call: TRBJ1-1
clone_size: few
cdr3_length: 12

cdr3_nt: TGTGCCAGCAGTCCGGACAGGGTTCTTGGCTACACCTTC
cdr3_aa: CASSPDRVLGYTF
v_call: TRBV6-5
d_call: TRBD1
j_call: TRBJ1-2
clone_size: NA
cdr3_length: 13

cdr3_nt: TGTGCCAGCAGATACGACAGGTGGAACACCGGGGAGCTGTTTTTT
cdr3_aa: CASRYDRWNTGELFF
v_call: TRBV27
d_call: NA
j_call: TRBJ2-2
clone_size: few
cdr3_length: 15

cdr3_nt: TGCAGCGTTGAGGGATCAGCGGGTGAAAAACTGTTTTTT
cdr3_aa: CSVEGSAGEKLFF
v_call: TRBV29-1
d_call: NA
j_call: TRBJ1-4
clone_size: NA
cdr3_length: 13

cdr3_nt: TGTGCCAGCAGCCCTCGGAGGGGGGGGGATCAGCCCCAGCATTTT
cdr3_aa: CASSPRRGGDQPQHF
v_call: TRBV6-2/TRBV6-3
d_call: NA
j_call: TRBJ1-5
clone_size: NA
cdr3_length: 15

cdr3_nt: TGTGCCAGCAGCCGCGGTGGGAGTCAGCCCCAGCATTTT
cdr3_aa: CASSRGGSQPQHF
v_call: TRBV7-8
d_call: NA
j_call: TRBJ1-5
clone_size: NA
cdr3_length: 13

cdr3_nt: TGTGCCAGCAGCGGCCGGGACTCCTCCTACGAGCAGTACTTC
cdr3_aa: CASSGRDSSYEQYF
v_call: TRBV11-2
d_call: NA
j_call: TRBJ2-7
clone_size: NA
cdr3_length: 14

cdr3_nt: TGTGCCAGCAGGGACACAGGGATCTGGAACACTGAAGCTTTCTTT
cdr3_aa: CASRDTGIWNTEAFF
v_call: TRBV28
d_call: NA
j_call: TRBJ1-1
clone_size: NA
cdr3_length: 15

cdr3_nt: TGTGCCAGCAGCCGAGCCCCGATAATGTTTTTT
cdr3_aa: CASSRAPIMFF
v_call: TRBV4-2
d_call: NA
j_call: TRBJ1-4
clone_size: once
cdr3_length: 11

cdr3_nt: TGTGCCACCAGCAGAGTACGGACAGGGGCAGGAGCCGAGCAGTACTTC
cdr3_aa: CATSRVRTGAGAEQYF
v_call: TRBV15
d_call: TRBD1
j_call: TRBJ2-7
clone_size: NA
cdr3_length: 16

cdr3_nt: TGTGCCAGCAGCCATAAGCGGGAGCCCCTAGGTGAGCAGTTCTTC
cdr3_aa: CASSHKREPLGEQFF
v_call: TRBV7-2
d_call: TRBD2
j_call: TRBJ2-1
clone_size: NA
cdr3_length: 15

cdr3_nt: TGTGCCAGCAGTTACTCCAGCGGGAGGGGTGAGACCCAGTACTTC
cdr3_aa: CASSYSSGRGETQYF
v_call: TRBV6-5
d_call: TRBD2
j_call: TRBJ2-5
clone_size: NA
cdr3_length: 15

cdr3_nt: TGTGCCAGCAGTTTAGGGACAGCAGAGACCCAGTACTTC
cdr3_aa: CASSLGTAETQYF
v_call: TRBV27
d_call: TRBD1
j_call: TRBJ2-5
clone_size: NA
cdr3_length: 13

cdr3_nt: TGTGCCAGCAGTGACAGCCGGGAGGGTAGCGATGAGCAGTTCTTC
cdr3_aa: CASSDSREGSDEQFF
v_call: TRBV6-4
d_call: TRBD2
j_call: TRBJ2-1
clone_size: NA
cdr3_length: 15

cdr3_nt: TGCGCCAGCAGCATCGGACTCACTAGCTCCTACGAGCAGTACTTC
cdr3_aa: CASSIGLTSSYEQYF
v_call: TRBV5-1
d_call: NA
j_call: TRBJ2-7
clone_size: NA
cdr3_length: 15

cdr3_nt: TGCGCCAGCAGCTCCGGGACAGGGTCCTACAATGAGCAGTTCTTC
cdr3_aa: CASSSGTGSYNEQFF
v_call: TRBV10-1
d_call: TRBD1
j_call: TRBJ2-1
clone_size: NA
cdr3_length: 15

cdr3_nt: TGCGCCAGCAGCCTACGGGACACGACGAACACCGGGGAGCTGTTTTTT
cdr3_aa: CASSLRDTTNTGELFF
v_call: TRBV4-1
d_call: NA
j_call: TRBJ2-2
clone_size: NA
cdr3_length: 16

cdr3_nt: TGCGCCAGCAGCTTGGCAGGGGGCTCATATGGAAACACCATATATTTT
cdr3_aa: CASSLAGGSYGNTIYF
v_call: TRBV5-1
d_call: TRBD1
j_call: TRBJ1-3
clone_size: NA
cdr3_length: 16

cdr3_nt: TGTGCCAGCAGCTCCACGGGACAGCGGGCAGAGCAGTTCTTC
cdr3_aa: CASSSTGQRAEQFF
v_call: TRBV9
d_call: NA
j_call: TRBJ2-1
clone_size: once
cdr3_length: 14

cdr3_nt: TGTGCCAGCAGCCCCCGTGAGGGACAGGGGGCCTACGAGCAGTACTTC
cdr3_aa: CASSPREGQGAYEQYF
v_call: TRBV9
d_call: TRBD1
j_call: TRBJ2-7
clone_size: NA
cdr3_length: 16

cdr3_nt: TGTGCCAGCAGTTACCAGGGAAGTAATCAGCCCCAGCATTTT
cdr3_aa: CASSYQGSNQPQHF
v_call: TRBV27
d_call: NA
j_call: TRBJ1-5
clone_size: once
cdr3_length: 14

cdr3_nt: TGTGCCAGCAGCCAACCTCCGAGCAGGGGTCAGGGTGGAAACACCATATATTTT
cdr3_aa: CASSQPPSRGQGGNTIYF
v_call: TRBV14
d_call: NA
j_call: TRBJ1-3
clone_size: once
cdr3_length: 18

cdr3_nt: TGTGCCAGCACCCAATGGGGGCACGGGGAGCTGTTTTTT
cdr3_aa: CASTQWGHGELFF
v_call: TRBV9
d_call: NA
j_call: TRBJ2-2
clone_size: NA
cdr3_length: 13

cdr3_nt: TGTGCCAGCAGGTCCGGGACAGGGAGCGAGCAGTACTTC
cdr3_aa: CASRSGTGSEQYF
v_call: TRBV6-5
d_call: TRBD1
j_call: TRBJ2-7
clone_size: NA
cdr3_length: 13

cdr3_nt: TGTGCCAGCAGCGTGGTAGGGGTTAGCGGGAGTCACTTC
cdr3_aa: CASSVVGVSGSHF
v_call: TRBV5-4
d_call: TRBD2
j_call: TRBJ2-5
clone_size: NA
cdr3_length: 13

cdr3_nt: TGTGCAAGTCGCTTAGTTCGGGGGGCAAGCACAGATACGCAGTATTTT
cdr3_aa: CASRLVRGASTDTQYF
v_call: TRBV12-2
d_call: NA
j_call: TRBJ2-3
clone_size: NA
cdr3_length: 16

cdr3_nt: TGTGCCAGCAGCCAATATGTACTAGCGGCGCAAGACAATGAGCAGTTCTTC
cdr3_aa: CASSQYVLAAQDNEQFF
v_call: TRBV14
d_call: TRBD2
j_call: TRBJ2-1
clone_size: NA
cdr3_length: 17